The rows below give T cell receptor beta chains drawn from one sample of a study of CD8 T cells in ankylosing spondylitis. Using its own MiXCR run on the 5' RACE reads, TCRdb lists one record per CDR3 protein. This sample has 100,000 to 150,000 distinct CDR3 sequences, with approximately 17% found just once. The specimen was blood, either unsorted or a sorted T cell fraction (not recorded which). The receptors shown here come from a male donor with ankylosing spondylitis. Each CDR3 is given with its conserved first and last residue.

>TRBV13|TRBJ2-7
CASSHTRTASYEQYF
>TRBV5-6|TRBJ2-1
CASSTGLADYNEQIF
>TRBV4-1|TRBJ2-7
CASSPPGYEQYF
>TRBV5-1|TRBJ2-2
CASSTRGNTGELFF
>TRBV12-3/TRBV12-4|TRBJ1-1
CASSLSLRSEAFF
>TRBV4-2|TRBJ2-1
CASSQAPPGGHGNEQFF
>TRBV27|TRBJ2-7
CASSLGEGGYEQYF
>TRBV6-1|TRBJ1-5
CASSADSQPQHF
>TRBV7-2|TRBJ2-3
CASSLVFSTMSDTQYF
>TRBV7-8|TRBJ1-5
CASSLVPGTGYQPQHF
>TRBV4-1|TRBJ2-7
CASSQDASGEYEQYF
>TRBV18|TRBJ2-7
CASSPGGYEQYF
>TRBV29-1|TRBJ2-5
CSVYRTQETQYF
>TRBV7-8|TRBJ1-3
CASSLTRAGNTIYF
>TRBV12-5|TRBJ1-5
CASGLKDYSNQPQHF
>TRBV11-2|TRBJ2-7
CASKTGLLHEQYF
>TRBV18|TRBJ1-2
CASSPRSLAGLNYGYTF
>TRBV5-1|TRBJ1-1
CASSSKMGAAFF
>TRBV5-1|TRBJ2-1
CASSDRGGPNEQFF
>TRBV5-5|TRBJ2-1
CASSLVAGVFNEQFF
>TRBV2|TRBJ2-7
CASSQDPGDYEQYF
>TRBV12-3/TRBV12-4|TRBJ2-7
CASSFGTYEQYF
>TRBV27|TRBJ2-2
CATRPTSPGELFF
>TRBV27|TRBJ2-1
CASSGSWDEQFF
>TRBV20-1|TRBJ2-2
CSARNADILPGELFF
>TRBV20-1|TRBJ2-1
CSARSRDRNNEQFF
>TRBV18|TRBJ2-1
CASSPTSGRRNEQFF
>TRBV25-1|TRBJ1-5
CASSVGTQNQPQHF
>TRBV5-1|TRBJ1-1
CASSLRPGQSNTEAFF
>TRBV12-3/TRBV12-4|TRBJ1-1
CASRTVGENTEAFF
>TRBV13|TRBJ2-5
CASSPRTGETQYF
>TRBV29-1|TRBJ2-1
CSVAELAHNEQFF
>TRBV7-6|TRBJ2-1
CASSPGQVTYNEQFF
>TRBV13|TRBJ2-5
CASSTGDSQETQYF
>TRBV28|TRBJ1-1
CASSFAPNTEAFF
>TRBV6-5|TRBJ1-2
CASSYLQLLEGYTF